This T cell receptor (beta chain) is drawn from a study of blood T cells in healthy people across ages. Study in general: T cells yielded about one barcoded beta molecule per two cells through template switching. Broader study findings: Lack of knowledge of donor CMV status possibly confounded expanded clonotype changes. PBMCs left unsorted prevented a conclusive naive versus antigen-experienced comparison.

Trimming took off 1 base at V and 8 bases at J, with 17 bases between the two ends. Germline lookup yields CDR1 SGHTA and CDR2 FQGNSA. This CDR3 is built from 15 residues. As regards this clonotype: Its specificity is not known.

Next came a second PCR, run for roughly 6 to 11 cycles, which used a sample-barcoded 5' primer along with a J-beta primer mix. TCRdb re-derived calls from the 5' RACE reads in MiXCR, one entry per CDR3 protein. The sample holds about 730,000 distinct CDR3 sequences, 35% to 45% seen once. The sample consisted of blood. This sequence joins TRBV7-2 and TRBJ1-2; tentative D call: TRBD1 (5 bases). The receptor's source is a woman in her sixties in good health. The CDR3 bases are TGTGCCAGCAGCTTAGTCCCCCCGGGGGATCGCGGCTACACCTTC. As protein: CASSLVPPGDRGYTF.